Below, 14 T cell receptor beta chains from the same sample are listed, as sequenced in a study of blood T cell repertoires in COVID-19. TCRdb keeps only in-frame clones here, not all; method: immunoSEQ multiplex PCR. The data show 300,000 to 400,000 clones, approximately 87% seen once. Sample: peripheral blood. Receptors originate from a woman in her forties or fifties with COVID-19, enrolled during active disease.

V and J are TRBV30 and TRBJ1-1; D call uncertain. Germline CDR1 GTSNPN, CDR2 SVGIG (reference sequence). With 0 bases removed from V and 2 bases from J, the gap between germline ends came to 7 bases. The CDR3 contains 13 residues. The CDR3 region is CAWSVQQNTEAFF. CDR3 nucleotides: TGTGCCTGGAGTGTACAGCAAAACACTGAAGCTTTCTTT.

V and J are TRBV6-5 and TRBJ2-6, with D possibly being TRBD2 (6 bases). V was pared by 2 bases and J by 4 bases, with 12 bases between. The CDR3 consists of 16 residues. CDR1 and CDR2 from the germline V gene are MNHEY and SVGAGI. The chain's CDR3 is CASSYGVAGGANVLTF. In nucleotides, the CDR3 is TGTGCCAGCAGTTACGGGGTTGCGGGAGGGGCCAACGTCCTGACTTTC.

The rearrangement uses TRBV6-6 and TRBJ1-1; 9 nucleotides agree with TRBD1. Germline CDR1 MNHNY, CDR2 SVGAGI (reference sequence). The CDR3 contains 15 residues. J gave up 0 bases and V 7 bases, and 6 bases lay outside the gene matches. CDR3 loop: CASTGTGKLNTEAFF. The CDR3, as DNA: TGTGCCAGCACCGGGACAGGGAAATTGAACACTGAAGCTTTCTTT.

This sequence joins TRBV27 and TRBJ1-2; TRBD1 matches 7 bases. Trimming at V came to 3 bases and at J to 4 bases, leaving 8 bases not matched to a gene. Germline lookup yields CDR1 MNHEY and CDR2 SMNVEV (reference sequence). The CDR3 extends over 15 amino acids. CDR3 nucleotide sequence: TGTGCCAGCAGTTTGGGCAGGGGGAACCTCTATGGCTACACCTTC. It is translated as CASSLGRGNLYGYTF.

V gene TRBV4-1 combines with J gene TRBJ1-1, with TRBD1 matching 10 bases. CDR3 size: 15 residues. The V and J ends lost 2 bases and 5 bases, in that order; junction bases with no gene match: 5. The germline CDR1 and CDR2 sequences are MGHRA and YSYEKL. CDR3 region: CASSQPTGGKTEAFF. The CDR3 DNA reads TGCGCCAGCAGCCAACCGACAGGGGGCAAGACTGAAGCTTTCTTT.

The genes are TRBV19 and TRBJ2-3; TRBD1 agrees at 7 bases. J was trimmed by 2 bases and V by 5 bases; bases with no gene match: 4. This CDR3 is 14 amino acids long. The germline V gene has CDR1 LNHDA and CDR2 SQIVND (reference sequence). CDR3 sequence reads: CASSRDSHTDTQYF. The CDR3 region has the DNA TGTGCCAGTAGTCGGGACAGTCACACAGATACGCAGTATTTT.

The chain carries TRBV6-5 and TRBJ2-1; D remains unclear. Germline V gene sequence: CDR1 MNHEY, CDR2 SVGAGI. With 6 bases removed from V and 0 bases from J, the gap between germline ends came to 9 bases. This CDR3 has 14 residues. The CDR3 here is CASSPYNSYNEQFF. The DNA for the CDR3 is TGTGCCAGCAGCCCATACAACTCCTACAATGAGCAGTTCTTC.

The chain joins TRBV7-9 to TRBJ1-4; 7 nucleotides agree with TRBD1. The ends lost 5 bases at V and 7 bases at J; junction bases unmatched: 10. From germline, CDR1 is SEHNR and CDR2 FQNEAQ (reference sequence). The CDR3 sequence is 15 residues long. The CDR3 is CASSQRQGKSEKLFF. The CDR3 region has the DNA TGTGCCAGCAGCCAACGACAGGGAAAGAGTGAAAAACTGTTTTTT.

The genes are TRBV6-5 and TRBJ1-2; D is perhaps TRBD1 (6 bases). Trimming took off 7 bases at V and 4 bases at J, with 10 bases between the two ends. Germline CDR1 reads MNHEY; CDR2 reads SVGAGI. CDR3 size: 12 residues. This chain's CDR3 is CASNRGGYGYTF. As DNA, the CDR3 is TGTGCCAGCAACCGAGGGGGCTATGGCTACACCTTC.

This clone occurred many times. The rearrangement joins TRBV6-1 to TRBJ2-2; possible D gene TRBD1, 6 bases. Trimming left V 4 bases short and J 5 bases short, with 17 bases between. The germline CDR1 and CDR2 sequences are MNHNS and SASEGT. The CDR3 has 16 residues. The CDR3 spells CASSGSGRGVTGELFF. In DNA, the CDR3 is TGTGCCAGCAGTGGCTCGGGCAGGGGCGTAACCGGGGAGCTGTTTTTT.

The J gene is TRBJ1-1, the V gene TRBV5-1, with unresolved D. This CDR3 contains 15 residues. The V end was cut by 0 bases, the J end by 1 base, with 10 bases between. CDR1 and CDR2 from the germline V gene are SGHRS and YFSETQ. DNA for the CDR3: TGCGCCAGCAGCTTGGCCGCCAGGCAGAACACTGAAGCTTTCTTT. Protein sequence: CASSLAARQNTEAFF.

The chain links TRBV24-1 to TRBJ1-1; D not resolved. Germline V gene lookup returns CDR1 KGHDR and CDR2 SFDVKD. The CDR3 is 14 residues long. V dropped 5 bases and J dropped 11 bases, with 20 bases sitting between them. CDR3 DNA: TGTGCCACCAGTGCCGCGGGCCTCAATGATGAGGCTTTCTTT. Its protein product is CATSAAGLNDEAFF.

The rearrangement uses TRBV11-3 and TRBJ2-1; 8 nucleotides line up with TRBD1. CDR1 is SGHNT and CDR2 is YENEEA in the germline V gene. V shed 6 bases and J 10 bases; nucleotides not matched to a gene: 5. The CDR3 runs 12 residues. CDR3 loop: CASRPDREEQFF. In DNA form, the CDR3 reads TGTGCCAGCAGGCCGGACAGGGAGGAGCAGTTCTTC.

The chain uses TRBV27 and TRBJ1-2, with 10 bases lining up with TRBD1. J lost 8 bases, V lost 6 bases, and 18 bases had no gene match. This CDR3 spans 17 amino acids. CDR1 is MNHEY, CDR2 SMNVEV, per germline (reference sequence). CDR3 loop: CASRFKAVGTGVVGYTF. CDR3 nucleotides: TGTGCCAGCAGGTTTAAGGCCGTGGGGACAGGGGTTGTAGGCTACACCTTC.